This record concerns one T cell receptor beta chain sequence. Its specific antigen is unknown. A much larger clone is a single base away; this may be a read error. The data were taken from a study of post-analysis software for immune sequencing data (dated by TCRdb to about 2015). A note on the overall study: Relapsing-remitting, secondary progressive and progressive-relapsing multiple sclerosis were recorded as disease courses, and subtype annotation was lacking for some patients. A subset of samples was prepared in parallel using single-end sample barcoding, then pooled and co-amplified after Illumina adapter ligation. The patient repertoires were compared against approximately eleven previously published healthy control repertoires obtained from donors aged 6 to 25 years. Results the study describes overall, beyond this receptor: Compared with controls, multiple sclerosis patients had significantly lower normalized Chao1 diversity, a finding suggesting substantial peripheral T-cell clonal expansion. When samples were clustered directly using the F measure, samples prepared in the same batch co-clustered strongly, which prompted a batch-effect correction. The multiple sclerosis patient group was slightly younger than the control group. Patients showed significantly higher frequencies than controls for a handful of TRBV segments, among them TRBV5-6, TRBV5-1 and TRBV20-1.

Reading the germline V gene gives CDR1 SGHVS and CDR2 FNYEAQ. Including the terminal cysteine and phenylalanine, the CDR3 comprises 15 residues. The CDR3 DNA has 45 bases and is translated from base 1. TCR beta repertoires were profiled from peripheral blood of approximately 13 young patients with multiple sclerosis to demonstrate the VDJtools post-analysis software. The multiple sclerosis patients were children and adolescents between 6 and 15 years of age. The protocol used for the library was PCR. The sample was run on an Illumina HiSeq 2500. Unique molecular identifiers were incorporated into TCR beta cDNA libraries to reduce PCR and sequencing biases. Approximately 500,000 cDNA molecules were obtained per 1 to 10 million input T cells, so each molecule approximated one T cell. The patient libraries were prepared and sequenced using the same protocol as the earlier healthy control dataset. Samples belonging to the same batch were prepared together, multiplexed and sequenced on a shared HiSeq lane. The paper's data handling went like this. MIGEC handled the raw barcoded reads, throwing out single-read molecular identifier groups before consensus assembly and CDR3 extraction. VDJtools was used for post-analysis of the clonotype tables, with diversity normalized by down-sampling every dataset to the smallest sample size. Repertoire overlap clustering matched CDR3 amino acid but not nucleotide sequences to correct batch-related cross-sample contamination. The public reads were run again by TCRdb, first through fastp at Q25 and then through MiXCR, and only productive beta chains were kept. Rows matching on CDR3 protein sequence are summarized as one entry with the most common DNA and genes. The V and J calls shown here were made by TCRdb, not taken from the authors' results. In this sample the table shows hundreds of thousands of distinct CDR3 sequences, around 50% of which occur a single time. The ten biggest clones cover approximately 4.5% of the sample.

Sequencing was carried out using blood. The source is a girl aged 5 to 17 with multiple sclerosis. The chain is made from TRBV7-6 and TRBJ2-5; TRBD2 is a possible D gene, resting on 6 matching bases. The nucleotide sequence reads TGTGCCAGCAGCTTAGATTGGGACTTCCAAGAGACCCTGTACTTC. This is translated as CASSLDWDFQETLYF.